The present TCR beta chain was sequenced within a study of shared clonotypes between healthy human individuals. The repertoire was sequenced with immunoSEQ multiplex PCR; TCRdb's copy has only in-frame clones and lacks some. Of roughly 1,000,000 clones in the sample, 75% to 85% were seen once. The CDR3 length is 16 residues. Germline V gene lookup returns CDR1 SGHTA and CDR2 FQGNSA. V shed 5 bases, J shed 5 bases, and the junction held 7 bases outside the gene matches. The receptor's source is a man younger than 35 in good health. Some clones in this sample may be carry-over from other donors' samples. This sequence joins TRBV7-2 and TRBJ2-5; 14 bases fit TRBD2. Sequencing was done on a sample of memory CD4+ T cells from PBMCs. Subset reported: CD45RA-negative fraction. CDR3 bases: TGTGCCAGCAGCCGAGGGACTAGCGGGAGTAGTGAGACCCAGTACTTC. This translates into CASSRGTSGSSETQYF.